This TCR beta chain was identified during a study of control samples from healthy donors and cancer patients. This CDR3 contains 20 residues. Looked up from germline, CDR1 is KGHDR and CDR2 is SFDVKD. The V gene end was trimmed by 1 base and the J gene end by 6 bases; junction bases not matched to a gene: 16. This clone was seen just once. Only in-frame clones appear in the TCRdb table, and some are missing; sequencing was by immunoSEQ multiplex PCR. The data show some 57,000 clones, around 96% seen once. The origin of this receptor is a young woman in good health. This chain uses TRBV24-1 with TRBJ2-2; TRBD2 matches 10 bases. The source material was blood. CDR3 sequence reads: CATSDLAPAVSSGSPGELFF. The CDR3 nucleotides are TGTGCCACCAGTGATTTAGCTCCGGCGGTTTCTAGCGGGAGTCCCGGGGAGCTGTTTTTT.